This T cell receptor beta chain was profiled in a study of neurological immune-mediated disorders. This clonotype was seen more than once but under ten times. The ends were cut back, 6 bases at V and 10 bases at J, with 14 bases in the middle. Germline V gene data show CDR1 as SEHNR and CDR2 as FQNEAQ (reference sequence). The CDR3 has 12 residues. TCRdb re-analysed the 5' RACE reads in MiXCR, keeping a single row per CDR3 protein. Found here are more than 25,000 distinct CDR3 sequences, roughly 3.7% of them singletons; the top ten hold 25%. The receptor was derived from a woman between 35 and 50 years old in good health. Sequencing input: CD4+ T cells from blood. The rearrangement joins TRBV7-9 to TRBJ2-3; weak D call: TRBD2 (6 bases). CDR3 region: CASRQLGEAQYF. The CDR3 region has the DNA TGTGCCAGCAGACAACTAGGGGAGGCGCAGTATTTT.